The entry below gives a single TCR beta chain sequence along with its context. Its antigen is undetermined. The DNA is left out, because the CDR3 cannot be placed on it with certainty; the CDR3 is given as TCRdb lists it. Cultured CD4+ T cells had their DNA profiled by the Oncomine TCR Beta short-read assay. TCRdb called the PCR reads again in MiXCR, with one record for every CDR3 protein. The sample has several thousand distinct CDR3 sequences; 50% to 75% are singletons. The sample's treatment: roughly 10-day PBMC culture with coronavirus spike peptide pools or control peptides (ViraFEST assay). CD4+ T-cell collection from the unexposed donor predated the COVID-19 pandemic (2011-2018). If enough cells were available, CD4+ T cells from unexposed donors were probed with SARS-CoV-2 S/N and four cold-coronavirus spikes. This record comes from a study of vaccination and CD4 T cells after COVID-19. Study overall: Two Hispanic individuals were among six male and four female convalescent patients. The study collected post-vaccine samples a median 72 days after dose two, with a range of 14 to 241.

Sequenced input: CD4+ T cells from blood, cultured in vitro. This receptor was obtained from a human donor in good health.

The CDR3 protein is CASSLGSVGSGSREKYF. The chain employs TRBV7-8 and TRBJ2-7; the DNA was not compared with TRBD1, the D call given in the table. From its first to its last residue, the CDR3 has 17 amino acids. The V gene's germline CDR1 is SGHVS and CDR2 FQNEAQ.